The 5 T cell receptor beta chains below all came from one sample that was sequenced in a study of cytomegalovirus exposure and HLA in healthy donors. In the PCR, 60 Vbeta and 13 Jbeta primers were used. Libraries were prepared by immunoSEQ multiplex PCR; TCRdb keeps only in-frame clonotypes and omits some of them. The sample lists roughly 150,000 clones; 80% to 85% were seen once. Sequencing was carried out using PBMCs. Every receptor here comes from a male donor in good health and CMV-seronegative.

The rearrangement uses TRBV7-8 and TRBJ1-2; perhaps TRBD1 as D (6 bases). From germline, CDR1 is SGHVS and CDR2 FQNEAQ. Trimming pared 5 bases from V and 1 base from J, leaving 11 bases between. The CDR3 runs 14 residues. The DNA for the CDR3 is TGTGCCAGCAGCCGAGACAGGCTTAACTATGGCTACACCTTC. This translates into CASSRDRLNYGYTF. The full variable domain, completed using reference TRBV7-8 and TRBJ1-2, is GAGVSQSPRYKVAKRGQDVALRCDPISGHVSLFWYQQALGQGPEFLTYFQNEAQLDKSGLPSDRFFAERPEGSVSTLKIQRTQQEDSAVYLCASSRDRLNYGYTFGSGTRLTVV.

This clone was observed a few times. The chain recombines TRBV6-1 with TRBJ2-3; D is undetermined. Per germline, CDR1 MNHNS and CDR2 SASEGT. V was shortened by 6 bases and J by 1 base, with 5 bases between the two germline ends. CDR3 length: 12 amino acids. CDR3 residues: CASSFGTDTQYF. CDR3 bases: TGTGCCAGCAGCTTCGGCACAGATACGCAGTATTTT.

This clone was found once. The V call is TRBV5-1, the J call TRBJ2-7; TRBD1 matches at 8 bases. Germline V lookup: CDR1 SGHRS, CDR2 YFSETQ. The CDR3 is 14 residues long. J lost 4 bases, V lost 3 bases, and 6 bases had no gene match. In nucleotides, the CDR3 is TGCGCCAGCAGCTCTCAGGGGGCTGAATACGAGCAGTACTTC. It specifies CASSSQGAEYEQYF.

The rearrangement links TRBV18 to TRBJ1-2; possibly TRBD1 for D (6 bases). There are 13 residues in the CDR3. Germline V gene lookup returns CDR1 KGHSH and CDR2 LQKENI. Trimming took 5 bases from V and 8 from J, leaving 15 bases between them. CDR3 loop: CASSMTGPKGYTF. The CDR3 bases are TGTGCCAGCTCAATGACAGGCCCCAAGGGCTACACCTTC.

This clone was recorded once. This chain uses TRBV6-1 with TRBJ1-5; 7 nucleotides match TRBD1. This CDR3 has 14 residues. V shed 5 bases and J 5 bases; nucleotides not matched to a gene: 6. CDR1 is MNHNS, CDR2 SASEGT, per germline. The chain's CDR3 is CASSLQGPDQPQHF. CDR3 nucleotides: TGTGCCAGCAGTTTACAGGGGCCAGATCAGCCCCAGCATTTT.